One sample yielded the 16 T cell receptor beta chains listed below, sequenced in a study of Ad26.COV2.S vaccination and SARS-CoV-2 variants. Treatment in this sample: around 19 received Ad26.COV2.S at low or high dose, single or two shots; 5 received placebo; per-sample allocation not given. Each sample was drawn 63 days after the first injection (of vaccine or placebo). Assay: immunoSEQ multiplex PCR; the TCRdb copy retains only in-frame clones and omits some. This table holds some 480,000 clones, approximately 88% found once. The input for sequencing was peripheral blood, taken in a trial of Ad26.COV2.S vaccine versus placebo. Every receptor here comes from a person aged 18 to 59 who received the Ad26.COV2.S COVID-19 vaccine or a placebo.

This clone was seen a few times. The V call is TRBV28, the J call TRBJ2-7; D not certain. This CDR3 is built from 11 residues. Trimming pared 6 bases from V and 3 bases from J, leaving 6 bases between. Germline lookup yields CDR1 MDHEN and CDR2 SYDVKM. The CDR3 is CASRAYYEQYF. In DNA form, the CDR3 reads TGTGCCAGCAGAGCTTACTACGAGCAGTACTTC.

V and J are TRBV5-1 and TRBJ2-5, with 10 bases matching TRBD2. The length of the CDR3 is 16 residues. Germline V gene lookup returns CDR1 SGHRS and CDR2 YFSETQ. The J segment lost 4 bases and the V segment lost 0 bases, leaving 6 bases of the junction unmatched. CDR3 amino acids: CASSLALAGVLETQYF. CDR3 DNA: TGCGCCAGCAGCTTGGCGCTAGCGGGAGTTCTAGAGACCCAGTACTTC. The full variable domain, with the rest looked up from reference TRBV5-1 and TRBJ2-5, is KAGVTQTPRYLIKTRGQQVTLSCSPISGHRSVSWYQQTPGQGLQFLFEYFSETQRNKGNFPGRFSGRQFSNSRSEMNVSTLELGDSALYLCASSLALAGVLETQYFGPGTRLLVL.

This clone was counted many times. CDR3 sequence (DNA): TGTGCCAGCAGCGAGGGACTAGCGGGAGATCGAGATACGCAGTATTTT. This encodes CASSEGLAGDRDTQYF. The genes are TRBV11-3 and TRBJ2-3, with 14 positions matching TRBD2. The CDR3 runs 16 residues. V was pared by 5 bases and J by 5 bases, with 6 bases of the junction left unmatched. Germline values: CDR1 SGHNT, CDR2 YENEEA.

This clone was detected once. The V gene is TRBV5-4, the J gene TRBJ2-4; weak D call: TRBD1 (7 bases). The CDR3 is 16 amino acids. Germline loops: CDR1 SGHNT, CDR2 YYREEE (reference sequence). V shed 3 bases and J shed 0 bases, with 13 bases lying between them. The CDR3 DNA reads TGTGCCAGCAGCTCCCAGGGGGAGGTAGCCAAAAACATTCAGTACTTC. Protein product: CASSSQGEVAKNIQYF.

The chain carries TRBV6-5 and TRBJ1-3, with D uncertain. The CDR3 runs 13 residues. V dropped 4 bases and J dropped 7 bases, with 11 bases sitting between them. The germline V gene has CDR1 MNHEY and CDR2 SVGAGI. The CDR3 here is CASSSGEGNTIYF. DNA for the CDR3: TGTGCCAGCAGTTCCGGGGAGGGTAACACCATATATTTT.

This rearrangement joins TRBV18 to TRBJ2-5; 7 nucleotides line up with TRBD2. V was clipped by 2 bases and J by 6 bases; unmatched bases: 15. The CDR3 extends over 17 amino acids. CDR1 is KGHSH, CDR2 LQKENI, per germline. The CDR3 coding sequence is TGTGCCAGCTCACCAACGCGACTAGCCAGAGGAGGAAAGACCCAGTACTTC. Its protein is CASSPTRLARGGKTQYF.

The rearrangement uses TRBV19 and TRBJ1-1; possible D gene TRBD1, 5 bases. Per germline, CDR1 LNHDA and CDR2 SQIVND (reference sequence). The CDR3 runs 13 residues. The V end was cut by 10 bases, the J end by 1 base, with 13 bases between. The CDR3 loop is CATKGTENTEAFF. CDR3 in DNA: TGTGCCACTAAAGGGACGGAGAACACTGAAGCTTTCTTT. Variable domain in full (rest from reference TRBV19 and TRBJ1-1): DGGITQSPKYLFRKEGQNVTLSCEQNLNHDAMYWYRQDPGQGLRLIYYSQIVNDFQKGDIAEGYSVSREKKESFPLTVTSAQKNPTAFYLCATKGTENTEAFFGQGTRLTVV.

The V and J genes are TRBV28 and TRBJ1-6, with D possibly matching TRBD1 (6 bases). Deletions cut 8 bases from V and 9 bases from J, with 17 bases between. This CDR3 comprises 14 residues. Germline CDR1 and CDR2: MDHEN and SYDVKM. The CDR3, as DNA: TGTGCCAGCGTAGGACAGCAGGTGTCTTCACCCCTCCACTTT. Translated, it gives CASVGQQVSSPLHF.

The chain recombines TRBV5-1 with TRBJ1-3, with a possible D match to TRBD1 (6 bases). The CDR3 has 15 residues. Germline CDR1 is SGHRS and CDR2 is YFSETQ. The V gene lost 4 bases and the J gene lost 0 bases, with 11 bases spanning the gap. CDR3 sequence reads: CASSLGHTSGNTIYF. DNA of the CDR3: TGCGCCAGCAGCCTGGGACATACCTCTGGAAACACCATATATTTT.

CDR3 loop: CASSLGRDSNYGYTF. CDR3 nucleotide sequence: TGTGCCAGCAGCTTAGGCCGGGACAGTAACTATGGCTACACCTTC. V gene TRBV13 combines with J gene TRBJ1-2; 7 positions agree with TRBD1. The CDR3 contains 15 residues. Per germline, CDR1 PRHDT and CDR2 FYEKMQ (reference sequence). The V gene end was trimmed by 0 bases and the J gene end by 1 base; junction bases not matched to a gene: 2.

This clone occurred once. This chain connects TRBV19 to TRBJ2-7; D is possibly TRBD1 or TRBD2 (5 bases each). Germline CDR1 reads LNHDA; CDR2 reads SQIVND (reference sequence). V was pared by 1 base and J by 1 base, with 11 bases between. The CDR3 covers 15 residues. The CDR3 region is CASSIATGQSYEQYF. CDR3 nucleotide sequence: TGTGCCAGTAGTATAGCTACGGGGCAATCCTACGAGCAGTACTTC.

The genes are TRBV7-2 and TRBJ2-4; perhaps D is TRBD1 or TRBD2 (7 bases each). The CDR3 has 15 amino acids. Looked up from germline, CDR1 is SGHTA and CDR2 is FQGNSA. The V end lost 5 bases, the J end lost 8 bases, and 19 bases lay between the germline ends. DNA for the CDR3: TGTGCCAGCAGCCCCCAGGGAGGGGGCATCGACATTCAGTACTTC. Translation gives CASSPQGGGIDIQYF.

This chain uses TRBV18 with TRBJ2-7; 11 bases line up with TRBD1. Germline V gives CDR1 KGHSH, CDR2 LQKENI. This CDR3 comprises 16 residues. The V and J ends lost 6 bases and 2 bases, in that order; junction bases with no gene match: 9. This CDR3 is CASSQTSGQGAYEQYF. The CDR3, as DNA: TGTGCCAGCTCGCAGACCTCGGGACAGGGGGCCTACGAGCAGTACTTC.

This clone occurred once. This sequence joins TRBV10-2 and TRBJ2-7, with TRBD2 as a possible D gene (6 bases). There are 13 residues in the CDR3. Germline-derived CDR1 and CDR2 are WSHSY and SAAADI. Trimming cost V 6 bases and J 3 bases, with 12 bases left between them. The CDR3 loop reads CASRLGGYYEQYF. The CDR3 DNA is TGCGCCAGCAGGCTCGGGGGATACTACGAGCAGTACTTC.

V and J are TRBV18 and TRBJ2-2, with D uncertain. The CDR3 covers 15 residues. Trimming removed 0 bases from V and 2 bases from J, with 7 bases in between. Germline V lookup: CDR1 KGHSH, CDR2 LQKENI. The CDR3: CASSPPSGNTGELFF. The CDR3 DNA reads as TGTGCCAGCTCACCACCGTCAGGAAACACCGGGGAGCTGTTTTTT.

The V and J genes are TRBV20-1 and TRBJ2-7; no clear D. V gave up 6 bases and J gave up 5 bases, with 8 bases separating them. Germline loops: CDR1 DFQATT, CDR2 SNEGSKA (reference sequence). CDR3 length: 10 amino acids. The CDR3 DNA sequence: TGCAGTGCCCCTTGGGACGAGCAGTACTTC. It yields the protein CSAPWDEQYF.